This paragraph reports one T cell receptor (beta chain). This sample was taken from a study of patients and donors after allogeneic stem cell transplantation. In TCRdb, the RT-PCR reads were re-called with MiXCR into one record per CDR3 protein. Of hundreds of thousands of distinct CDR3 sequences detected, under 20% appear once; the ten largest clones hold around 7.2%. The CDR3 spans 15 residues. After removal of 7 bases from V and 7 bases from J, the junction contained 13 bases not matched to a gene. This TCR was sampled from a human donor who was either an allogeneic HSCT recipient or a stem cell or donor lymphocyte infusion donor (not recorded which). It is not recorded whose cells these are; they may come from a transplant donor. What was sequenced was blood, either unsorted or a sorted T cell fraction (not recorded which). V usage is TRBV12-3 or TRBV12-4 and J usage is TRBJ1-5, with TRBD1 matching 7 bases. The CDR3 DNA sequence: TGTGCCAGCACCCAGGGGGGGGGCACACGGCAGCCCCAGCATTTT. This gives the protein CASTQGGGTRQPQHF.